This T cell receptor (beta chain) was identified during a study of breast tumors, draining lymph nodes, adjacent tissues. A single count supports this clonotype. Its specificity is not known. A read error may be the cause here, since a much bigger clone is one base away. TCRdb recomputed calls from the multiplex PCR reads with MiXCR, one row per CDR3 protein. In the table there are roughly 130,000 distinct CDR3 sequences, 20% of which are singletons. Overall study findings and caveats: Most tumor T cells seemingly derive from lymph node, then expand in tumor.

Breast cancer patients provided tissue from their axillary draining lymph nodes. This CDR3 has 16 residues. The V and J ends lost 4 bases and 7 bases respectively, with 23 bases between them. CDR1 and CDR2 (germline): SGHRS, YFSETQ. This chain links TRBV5-1 with TRBJ2-5; D possibly matches TRBD1 or TRBD2 (5 bases each). The specimen was axillary lymph node tissue. The clonotype originates from a female donor with breast cancer. Some clones in this sample may be carry-over from other donors' samples. The CDR3 DNA reads TGCGCCAGCAGCCCTTCTAACCCCAGCCTTGGGGGGACCCAGTACTTC. It specifies CASSPSNPSLGGTQYF.